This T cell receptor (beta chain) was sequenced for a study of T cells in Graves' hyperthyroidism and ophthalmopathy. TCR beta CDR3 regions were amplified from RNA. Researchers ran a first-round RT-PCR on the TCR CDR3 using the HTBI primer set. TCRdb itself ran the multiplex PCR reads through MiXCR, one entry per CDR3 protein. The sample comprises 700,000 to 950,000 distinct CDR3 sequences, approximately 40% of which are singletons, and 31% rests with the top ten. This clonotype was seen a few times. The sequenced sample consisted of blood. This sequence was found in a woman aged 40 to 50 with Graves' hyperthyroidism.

CDR3 sequence (DNA): TGTGCCAGCAGCCAAGTGACGGGGATTGGTAGCGAGCAGTACTTC. Protein product: CASSQVTGIGSEQYF. This sequence joins TRBV3-1 and TRBJ2-7, with D perhaps TRBD2 (5 bases). Trimming removed 1 base from V and 6 bases from J, with 16 bases in between. The CDR3 is 15 residues long. From germline, CDR1 is LGHDT and CDR2 YNNKEL (reference sequence).